This T cell receptor (beta chain) was retrieved from a study of blood T cell repertoires in COVID-19. The CDR3 is made up of 15 amino acids. J gave up 0 bases and V 5 bases, and 3 bases lay outside the gene matches. Per the germline V gene, CDR1 is MDHEN and CDR2 is SYDVKM. Data came from immunoSEQ multiplex PCR; TCRdb stores just in-frame clones and leaves some out. This table holds roughly 70,000 clones, about 87% found once. The rearrangement joins TRBV28 to TRBJ2-2, with 7 bases lining up with TRBD1. The receptor was derived from a woman in her seventies with acute or convalescent COVID-19. Sequencing was carried out using peripheral blood. This CDR3 is CASSRQGPNTGELFF. The CDR3 DNA reads TGTGCCAGCAGTCGACAGGGTCCGAACACCGGGGAGCTGTTTTTT.